This entry lists 21 T cell receptor beta chains sequenced from one sample in a study of blood T cell repertoires in COVID-19. The assay was immunoSEQ multiplex PCR, and TCRdb's table has in-frame clones only and misses some. Of fewer than 90,000 clones in the sample, roughly nine tenths were seen once. The material sequenced was peripheral blood. These receptors came from a man aged 45-60 years with active or convalescent COVID-19.

The chain couples TRBV2 to TRBJ2-5; perhaps TRBD1 as D (5 bases). V lost 2 bases and J lost 0, with 7 bases in between. Germline CDR1 is SNHLY and CDR2 is FYNNEI. CDR3 size: 14 residues. Here the CDR3 DNA reads TGTGCCAGCAGTGAAAGGACAAACCAAGAGACCCAGTACTTC. Its translation is CASSERTNQETQYF. The full variable domain, rest sourced from reference TRBV2 and TRBJ2-5, is EPEVTQTPSHQVTQMGQEVILRCVPISNHLYFYWYRQILGQKVEFLVSFYNNEISEKSEIFDDQFSVERPDGSNFTLKIRSTKLEDSAMYFCASSERTNQETQYFGPGTRLLVL.

The chain joins TRBV3-1 (or the pseudogene TRBV3-2) to TRBJ2-1; TRBD2 is a possible D gene (6 bases). V was trimmed by 4 bases and J by 3 bases, leaving 10 bases between them. The CDR3 length is 14 residues. Looked up from germline, CDR1 is LGHDT and CDR2 is YNNKEL (reference sequence). The CDR3 sequence is CASSPQGGYNEQFF. The CDR3 DNA follows: TGTGCCAGCAGCCCCCAGGGAGGCTACAATGAGCAGTTCTTC.

This clone occurred a few times. J is TRBJ2-1 and V is TRBV11-2; D remains unclear. Trimming took 0 bases from V and 9 from J, leaving 9 bases between them. This CDR3 comprises 13 residues. Germline-derived CDR1 and CDR2 are SGHAT and FQNNGV. CDR3 region: CASSLERESEQFF. DNA of the CDR3: TGTGCCAGCAGCTTAGAGAGAGAGAGTGAGCAGTTCTTC.

The chain employs TRBV28 and TRBJ1-6, with a tentative D call TRBD1 (6 bases). This CDR3 has 19 residues. The germline V gene has CDR1 MDHEN and CDR2 SYDVKM. The V and J ends lost 6 bases and 0 bases respectively, with 21 bases between them. The CDR3, as DNA: TGTGCCAGCAGGAGCCTCGGGGGCCGGACTAGCTCCTATAATTCACCCCTCCACTTT. Translating it yields CASRSLGGRTSSYNSPLHF.

This clone was detected only a few times. This chain links TRBV2 with TRBJ2-7; 13 bases are a match to TRBD2. The CDR3 has 14 residues. Germline values: CDR1 SNHLY, CDR2 FYNNEI. J was trimmed by 6 bases and V by 4 bases; bases with no gene match: 3. CDR3 coding DNA: TGTGCCAGCAGTGTAAGGACTAGCGGGGGCGAGCAGTACTTC. This encodes CASSVRTSGGEQYF.

This clone has at least ten counts. This specimen includes other DNA sequences encoding the same CDR3. V and J are TRBV19 and TRBJ1-5, with 7 bases matching TRBD1. Trimming took 2 bases from V and 2 from J; bases not matched to a gene: 0. Looked up from germline, CDR1 is LNHDA and CDR2 is SQIVND (reference sequence). This CDR3 is built from 14 residues. CDR3 sequence reads: CASSITGGNQPQHF. For the CDR3, the DNA is TGTGCCAGTAGTATAACAGGGGGCAATCAGCCCCAGCATTTT.

Only a few counts were recorded for this clone. The chain joins TRBV7-9 to TRBJ2-2, with 8 bases that match TRBD1. Germline CDR1 SEHNR, CDR2 FQNEAQ (reference sequence). The CDR3 has 16 residues. Unmatched junction bases numbered 7, after V lost 5 bases and J lost 2 bases. CDR3 nucleotides: TGTGCCAGCAGCCCCCTCAGGGGGCGTAACACCGGGGAGCTGTTTTTT. This codes for CASSPLRGRNTGELFF.

This rearrangement joins TRBV10-1 to TRBJ2-1; 11 bases fit TRBD2. The ends lost 3 bases at V and 9 bases at J; junction bases unmatched: 7. The CDR3 covers 15 residues. Germline CDR1 and CDR2: WNHNN and SYGVQD (reference sequence). The CDR3 coding sequence is TGCGCCAGCAGTGAAGGTACTAGCGGGGGCTTTGAGCAGTTCTTC. It codes for CASSEGTSGGFEQFF.

This sequence joins TRBV12-3 or TRBV12-4 and TRBJ2-2, with 7 bases that match TRBD1. V lost 8 bases, J lost 9 bases, and 6 bases stayed unmatched. The CDR3 sequence is 12 residues long. The DNA for the CDR3 is TGTGCCAGCTTTAACAGGGGCCGGGAGCTGTTTTTT. Its protein is CASFNRGRELFF.

This clone has a handful of counts. Here the CDR3 reads CASSESGRSGEAFF. The CDR3 bases are TGTGCCAGCAGTGAATCAGGAAGGTCTGGTGAAGCTTTCTTT. This chain uses TRBV6-1 with TRBJ1-1; D call uncertain. This CDR3 has 14 residues. Germline CDR1 is MNHNS and CDR2 is SASEGT. V was cut by 2 bases and J by 7 bases, with 14 bases left in between.

The V call is TRBV3-1 (or the pseudogene TRBV3-2), the J call TRBJ1-5, with 8 positions matching TRBD1. CDR1 is LGHDT and CDR2 is YNNKEL in the germline V gene (reference sequence). Trimming at V came to 4 bases and at J to 7 bases, leaving 6 bases not matched to a gene. The CDR3 runs 14 residues. The CDR3 protein is CASSLGQATQPQHF. The CDR3 nucleotides are TGTGCCAGCAGCCTGGGACAGGCCACACAGCCCCAGCATTTT.

V usage is TRBV24-1 and J usage is TRBJ1-5; D perhaps matches TRBD1 (6 bases). The CDR3 extends over 18 amino acids. Trimming removed 0 bases at V and 0 bases at J, with 14 bases between. Germline V CDR1 and CDR2: KGHDR, SFDVKD. As DNA, the CDR3 is TGTGCCACCAGTGATTTGCACAGGGAAAAATATAGCAATCAGCCCCAGCATTTT. Protein product: CATSDLHREKYSNQPQHF.

The rearrangement links TRBV6-6 to TRBJ2-2; 8 bases line up with TRBD1. CDR1 and CDR2 from the germline V gene are MNHNY and SVGAGI (reference sequence). The junction had 1 base not matched to a gene; V was cut back by 1 base and J by 6 bases. The CDR3 consists of 14 residues. This CDR3 is CASSYLQGAGELFF. Written as DNA, the CDR3 is TGTGCCAGCAGTTACTTACAGGGGGCCGGGGAGCTGTTTTTT.

The chain couples TRBV27 to TRBJ1-1; 8 bases agree with TRBD1. This CDR3 spans 15 amino acids. The V gene's germline CDR1 is MNHEY and CDR2 SMNVEV (reference sequence). V dropped 3 bases and J dropped 7; count of bases not matched to a gene: 10. In nucleotides, the CDR3 is TGTGCCAGCAGTTTTTCGGGACAGGCATACCGTGAAGCTTTCTTT. Protein product: CASSFSGQAYREAFF.

The J gene is TRBJ2-7, the V gene TRBV28; no firm D call. Germline values: CDR1 MDHEN, CDR2 SYDVKM. The CDR3 is 14 amino acids. V lost 6 bases to trimming and J lost 2 bases, with 14 bases between them. The CDR3 DNA reads as TGTGCCAGCAGGGATGGTAGCCGGACCTACGAGCAGTACTTC. Its protein is CASRDGSRTYEQYF. Full variable domain (rest looked up from reference TRBV28 and TRBJ2-7): DVKVTQSSRYLVKRTGEKVFLECVQDMDHENMFWYRQDPGLGLRLIYFSYDVKMKEKGDIPEGYSVSREKKERFSLILESASTNQTSMYLCASRDGSRTYEQYFGPGTRLTVT.

This chain uses TRBV5-1 with TRBJ1-3; 10 bases align to TRBD1. Germline V gene sequence: CDR1 SGHRS, CDR2 YFSETQ. This CDR3 spans 20 amino acids. V shed 3 bases, J shed 2 bases, and the junction held 17 bases outside the gene matches. CDR3: CASSSQPILAGTGAGNTIYF. CDR3 sequence (DNA): TGCGCCAGCAGCTCCCAACCGATACTAGCCGGGACAGGGGCTGGAAACACCATATATTTT. Together with reference TRBV5-1 and TRBJ1-3, the CDR3 gives the full variable domain: KAGVTQTPRYLIKTRGQQVTLSCSPISGHRSVSWYQQTPGQGLQFLFEYFSETQRNKGNFPGRFSGRQFSNSRSEMNVSTLELGDSALYLCASSSQPILAGTGAGNTIYFGEGSWLTVV.

The chain combines TRBV29-1 with TRBJ1-1, with D uncertain. Germline V gene lookup returns CDR1 SQVTM and CDR2 ANQGSEA. The V end lost 6 bases, the J end lost 1 base, and 15 bases lay between the germline ends. This CDR3 contains 14 residues. CDR3: CSVLSRVANTEAFF. CDR3 nucleotides: TGCAGCGTATTGAGTCGGGTCGCGAACACTGAAGCTTTCTTT.

Of note for this clone: Distinct nucleotide sequences in the sample also encode this CDR3. The chain combines TRBV5-1 with TRBJ1-2, with 9 nucleotides matching TRBD1. V lost 0 bases and J lost 4; bases outside the gene matches: 4. The V gene's germline CDR1 is SGHRS and CDR2 YFSETQ. This CDR3 comprises 15 residues. The CDR3 region is CASSLGGTGIYGYTF. The CDR3 DNA follows: TGCGCCAGCAGCTTGGGCGGGACAGGGATCTATGGCTACACCTTC. Based on the CDR3 plus reference TRBV5-1 and TRBJ1-2, the full variable domain is KAGVTQTPRYLIKTRGQQVTLSCSPISGHRSVSWYQQTPGQGLQFLFEYFSETQRNKGNFPGRFSGRQFSNSRSEMNVSTLELGDSALYLCASSLGGTGIYGYTFGSGTRLTVV.

The genes are TRBV7-9 and TRBJ2-3; TRBD1 matches 12 bases. Germline-derived CDR1 and CDR2 are SEHNR and FQNEAQ (reference sequence). The CDR3 consists of 18 residues. Trimming cost V 4 bases and J 0 bases; bases outside gene matches: 8. CDR3 in amino acids: CASSSGTGGRTSTDTQYF. CDR3 DNA sequence: TGTGCCAGCAGCTCCGGGACAGGGGGCCGAACTAGCACAGATACGCAGTATTTT.

V and J are TRBV24-1 and TRBJ2-2, with unresolved D. Trimming removed 5 bases at V and 2 bases at J, with 8 bases between. Germline lookup yields CDR1 KGHDR and CDR2 SFDVKD. The CDR3 extends over 14 amino acids. DNA of the CDR3: TGTGCCACCAGTGGGAGCCCAAACACCGGGGAGCTGTTTTTT. Translation gives CATSGSPNTGELFF.

The J gene is TRBJ1-3, the V gene TRBV12-3 or TRBV12-4, with 7 bases identical to TRBD1. Losses at the gene ends were 6 bases for V and 8 bases for J; bases not matched to a gene: 4. The CDR3 consists of 12 residues. CDR3 coding DNA: TGTGCCAGCAGGACAGGGCTGGACACCATATATTTT. Translating it yields CASRTGLDTIYF.